What follows are 24 T cell receptor beta chains derived from one specimen sequenced in a study of blood T cell repertoires in COVID-19. The data were produced by immunoSEQ multiplex PCR, yet TCRdb's version contains in-frame clones alone and is incomplete. The sample has fewer than 350,000 clones; around 89% are singletons. The sample consisted of PBMCs or T cells enriched from blood (not recorded which). The receptor source for this set is a middle-aged woman who had recovered from COVID-19.

This chain connects TRBV11-2 to TRBJ2-7; tentatively, D is TRBD1 (5 bases). Germline values: CDR1 SGHAT, CDR2 FQNNGV. With 4 bases removed from V and 1 base from J, the gap between germline ends came to 8 bases. The length of the CDR3 is 13 residues. CDR3 sequence: CASSSGKSYEQYF. For the CDR3, the DNA is TGTGCCAGCAGCTCAGGGAAATCCTACGAGCAGTACTTC.

This chain links TRBV4-3 with TRBJ2-3; no firm D call. The CDR3 spans 14 residues. The germline CDR1 and CDR2 sequences are LGHNA and YSLEER. V lost 4 bases and J lost 0, with 8 bases in between. The CDR3 is CASSPMASTDTQYF. The CDR3 DNA follows: TGCGCCAGCAGCCCAATGGCAAGCACAGATACGCAGTATTTT.

The V gene is TRBV7-2, the J gene TRBJ2-7, with TRBD2 matching over 13 bases. CDR1 is SGHTA and CDR2 is FQGNSA in the germline V gene. J gave up 5 bases and V 7 bases, and 5 bases lay outside the gene matches. CDR3 length: 14 amino acids. The CDR3 region is CASTRTSGGNEQYF. The CDR3 DNA is TGTGCCAGCACAAGGACTAGCGGGGGTAACGAGCAGTACTTC. Using reference TRBV7-2 and TRBJ2-7 for the parts outside the CDR3, the full variable domain is GAGVSQSPSNKVTEKGKDVELRCDPISGHTALYWYRQSLGQGLEFLIYFQGNSAPDKSGLPSDRFSAERTGGSVSTLTIQRTQQEDSAVYLCASTRTSGGNEQYFGPGTRLTVT.

This clone was seen just once. V usage is TRBV19 and J usage is TRBJ2-1, with 8 bases aligning to TRBD2. V dropped 5 bases and J dropped 3; count of bases not matched to a gene: 6. Germline-derived CDR1 and CDR2 are LNHDA and SQIVND (reference sequence). The CDR3 sequence is 15 residues long. CDR3 sequence reads: CASSPREGIYNEQFF. CDR3 bases: TGTGCCAGTAGTCCCCGGGAGGGGATCTACAATGAGCAGTTCTTC. The full variable domain, with the rest looked up from reference TRBV19 and TRBJ2-1, is DGGITQSPKYLFRKEGQNVTLSCEQNLNHDAMYWYRQDPGQGLRLIYYSQIVNDFQKGDIAEGYSVSREKKESFPLTVTSAQKNPTAFYLCASSPREGIYNEQFFGPGTRLTVL.

This clone occurred once. This rearrangement joins TRBV5-8 to TRBJ1-5; D uncertain. This CDR3 contains 16 residues. Germline CDR1 SGHTS, CDR2 YDEGEE. Trimming stripped 0 bases from V and 5 bases from J, with 15 bases between. CDR3 nucleotide sequence: TGTGCCAGCAGCTTGGCCACCGGAGCATTATATCAGCCCCAGCATTTT. It encodes CASSLATGALYQPQHF.

The count of this clone is one. The chain is built from TRBV3-1 (or the pseudogene TRBV3-2) and TRBJ2-6; D is ambiguous. The germline V gene encodes CDR1 LGHDT and CDR2 YNNKEL (reference sequence). The V end was cut by 6 bases, the J end by 3 bases, with 6 bases between. The CDR3 runs to 13 residues. The DNA of the CDR3 is TGTGCCAGCAGGGTCTATGGGGCCAACGTCCTGACTTTC. Protein product: CASRVYGANVLTF.

This clone was counted between two and nine times. This chain links TRBV11-3 with TRBJ2-1; 8 bases map to TRBD1. Germline loops: CDR1 SGHNT, CDR2 YENEEA. The CDR3 length is 16 residues. V shed 5 bases and J 3 bases; nucleotides not matched to a gene: 9. The CDR3 spells CASSPNTGGFYNEQFF. Written as DNA, the CDR3 is TGTGCCAGCAGCCCCAATACAGGGGGGTTCTACAATGAGCAGTTCTTC.

J is TRBJ2-7 and V is TRBV18; TRBD1 matches at 8 bases. Looked up from germline, CDR1 is KGHSH and CDR2 is LQKENI. Losses at the gene ends were 3 bases for V and 3 bases for J; bases not matched to a gene: 10. The CDR3 spans 16 residues. The CDR3, as DNA: TGTGCCAGCTCACCCAGGGGACAGGCCATGTTCTACGAGCAGTACTTC. Translation gives CASSPRGQAMFYEQYF.

This clone was counted a single time. The J gene is TRBJ1-1, the V gene TRBV20-1; TRBD1 matches at 9 bases. The germline CDR1 and CDR2 sequences are DFQATT and SNEGSKA (reference sequence). The CDR3 spans 14 residues. After removal of 3 bases from V and 7 bases from J, the junction contained 9 bases not matched to a gene. The DNA of the CDR3 is TGCAGTGCTAGTGACACAGGGGGCTGGATTGAAGCTTTCTTT. Protein: CSASDTGGWIEAFF.

V is TRBV28 and J is TRBJ1-6; 9 positions agree with TRBD1. This CDR3 has 16 residues. The germline V gene encodes CDR1 MDHEN and CDR2 SYDVKM. After removal of 6 bases from V and 10 bases from J, the junction contained 13 bases not matched to a gene. In DNA form, the CDR3 reads TGTGCCAGCAGCCCCCCGGGGGACAGGGCACGCTCACCCCTCCACTTT. Protein product: CASSPPGDRARSPLHF. Full variable domain (missing parts from reference TRBV28 and TRBJ1-6): DVKVTQSSRYLVKRTGEKVFLECVQDMDHENMFWYRQDPGLGLRLIYFSYDVKMKEKGDIPEGYSVSREKKERFSLILESASTNQTSMYLCASSPPGDRARSPLHFGNGTRLTVT.

The CDR3 protein is CASSLSASSRLASYGYTF. CDR3 nucleotide sequence: TGTGCCAGCAGTTTATCCGCATCGTCTAGGTTAGCGAGCTATGGCTACACCTTC. The rearrangement joins TRBV28 to TRBJ1-2, with D hard to call. Germline CDR1 is MDHEN and CDR2 is SYDVKM. V shed 1 base and J shed 4 bases, with 22 bases lying between them. This CDR3 region has 18 residues.

This chain uses TRBV2 with TRBJ2-1; perhaps TRBD1 as D (8 bases). Germline CDR1 and CDR2: SNHLY and FYNNEI. The germline V and J ends were trimmed by 6 bases and 5 bases, with 17 bases remaining between them. CDR3 length equals 15 residues. CDR3 sequence: CASRGGTGYNNEQFF. The CDR3 DNA sequence: TGTGCCAGCAGGGGAGGGACAGGCTATAACAATGAGCAGTTCTTC.

CDR3 amino acids: CASSMDSGMGSNEQFF. DNA for the CDR3: TGTGCCAGTAGTATGGATAGCGGGATGGGGTCCAATGAGCAGTTCTTC. The V call is TRBV19, the J call TRBJ2-1, with TRBD2 matching over 8 bases. The CDR3 sequence is 16 residues long. The V gene end was trimmed by 3 bases and the J gene end by 6 bases; junction bases not matched to a gene: 10. CDR1 and CDR2 from the germline V gene are LNHDA and SQIVND (reference sequence).

Here the CDR3 DNA reads TGTGCCAGCAGCTTAGACAGGGGTGGGGATACGCAGTATTTT. Translating it yields CASSLDRGGDTQYF. The chain uses TRBV7-9 and TRBJ2-3; 7 bases align to TRBD1. Germline assignment: CDR1 SEHNR and CDR2 FQNEAQ (reference sequence). V shed 1 base and J 6 bases; nucleotides not matched to a gene: 4. The CDR3 runs to 14 residues.

There are a few counts of this clone. The CDR3 bases are TGTGCCATCCAGGACAGGGGGAGGACTGAAGCTTTCTTT. Protein: CAIQDRGRTEAFF. The V gene is TRBV21-1, the J gene TRBJ1-1; the D call of TRBD1 is as the table states it, not checked on the DNA. TRBV21-1 represents a pseudogene. This CDR3 has 13 residues.

The rearrangement links TRBV7-9 to TRBJ2-3; D may be TRBD2 (5 bases). Germline CDR1 SEHNR, CDR2 FQNEAQ (reference sequence). This CDR3 has 17 amino acids. V was cut by 1 base and J by 3 bases, with 17 bases left in between. The CDR3 loop is CASSLGGRAEETDTQYF. The CDR3 nucleotides are TGTGCCAGCAGCTTAGGAGGGCGGGCCGAGGAAACAGATACGCAGTATTTT. The complete variable domain, with remaining parts taken from reference TRBV7-9 and TRBJ2-3, reads DTGVSQNPRHKITKRGQNVTFRCDPISEHNRLYWYRQTLGQGPEFLTYFQNEAQLEKSRLLSDRFSAERPKGSFSTLEIQRTEQGDSAMYLCASSLGGRAEETDTQYFGPGTRLTVL.

The J gene is TRBJ1-5, the V gene TRBV7-9; 9 nucleotides align to TRBD1. After removal of 5 bases from V and 8 bases from J, the junction contained 10 bases not matched to a gene. The CDR3 loop spans 15 amino acids. Germline V gives CDR1 SEHNR, CDR2 FQNEAQ (reference sequence). The DNA of the CDR3 is TGTGCCAGCAGCCCGGGACAGGGAGAAATGAAGCCCCAGCATTTT. Translating it yields CASSPGQGEMKPQHF. The complete variable domain, with remaining parts taken from reference TRBV7-9 and TRBJ1-5, reads DTGVSQNPRHKITKRGQNVTFRCDPISEHNRLYWYRQTLGQGPEFLTYFQNEAQLEKSRLLSDRFSAERPKGSFSTLEIQRTEQGDSAMYLCASSPGQGEMKPQHFGDGTRLSIL.

This clone was detected many times. The J gene is TRBJ2-5, the V gene TRBV13, with D maybe TRBD1 (6 bases). V lost 5 bases, J lost 5 bases, and 15 bases lay in between. From germline, CDR1 is PRHDT and CDR2 FYEKMQ (reference sequence). This CDR3 has 14 amino acids. CDR3 region: CASSQTAGAETQYF. The DNA for the CDR3 is TGTGCCAGCAGCCAGACGGCAGGGGCGGAGACCCAGTACTTC.

This rearrangement joins TRBV6-1 to TRBJ2-1; TRBD1 is a possible D gene (5 bases). The germline V gene has CDR1 MNHNS and CDR2 SASEGT. The CDR3 has 13 amino acids. V lost 1 base and J 9 bases, leaving 10 bases between the germline ends. CDR3 DNA: TGTGCCAGCAGTGAAGGCAGGGATAGTGAGCAGTTCTTC. Its protein is CASSEGRDSEQFF.

The chain links TRBV5-1 to TRBJ2-1, with D perhaps TRBD1 (6 bases). Trimming pared 1 base from V and 4 bases from J, leaving 12 bases between. The CDR3 spans 15 residues. Germline loops: CDR1 SGHRS, CDR2 YFSETQ. The CDR3 sequence: CASSLTRGSYNEQFF. The CDR3 DNA follows: TGCGCCAGCAGCTTGACGAGGGGGTCGTACAATGAGCAGTTCTTC.

This clone was detected only once. The chain recombines TRBV2 with TRBJ1-5, with no clear D. CDR3 length: 15 residues. Germline values: CDR1 SNHLY, CDR2 FYNNEI. Trimming removed 0 bases at V and 4 bases at J, with 10 bases between. This chain's CDR3 is CASSEAGRGNQPQHF. CDR3 DNA: TGTGCCAGCAGTGAAGCAGGTAGAGGGAATCAGCCCCAGCATTTT.

The chain uses TRBV15 and TRBJ2-1, with 12 bases that match TRBD2. Per germline, CDR1 LNHNV and CDR2 YYDKDF (reference sequence). The junction had 11 bases not matched to a gene; V was cut back by 2 bases and J by 6 bases. This CDR3 contains 18 residues. Here the CDR3 DNA reads TGTGCCACCAGCAGACTCCTAGCGGGAGGGCTAGGGAGCAATGAGCAGTTCTTC. Protein: CATSRLLAGGLGSNEQFF.

This rearrangement joins TRBV6-5 to TRBJ2-7; D remains ambiguous. CDR3 length: 15 amino acids. Germline V gene data show CDR1 as MNHEY and CDR2 as SVGAGI. Trimming pared 6 bases from V and 0 bases from J, leaving 15 bases between. The CDR3 nucleotides read TGTGCCAGCAGCCCCGGTCTCGTCCCCTCCTACGAGCAGTACTTC. Encoded protein: CASSPGLVPSYEQYF.

This sequence joins TRBV15 and TRBJ1-5; D might be TRBD1 (5 bases). The CDR3 sequence is 18 residues long. Trimming took 0 bases from V and 4 from J, leaving 19 bases between them. CDR1 is LNHNV and CDR2 is YYDKDF in the germline V gene (reference sequence). CDR3 residues: CATSRELWGTGVNQPQHF. The CDR3 bases are TGTGCCACCAGCAGAGAACTCTGGGGGACGGGAGTTAATCAGCCCCAGCATTTT. Full variable domain (outside the CDR3, taken from reference TRBV15 and TRBJ1-5): DAMVIQNPRYQVTQFGKPVTLSCSQTLNHNVMYWYQQKSSQAPKLLFHYYDKDFNNEADTPDNFQSRRPNTSFCFLDIRSPGLGDTAMYLCATSRELWGTGVNQPQHFGDGTRLSIL.